This entry is about one T cell receptor beta chain. Its target is unknown. Different DNA sequences within this sample yield the same CDR3. The table came from immunoSEQ multiplex PCR; TCRdb's copy has only in-frame clones and leaves some out. The sample holds roughly 43,000 clones, around 84% seen once. The V segment lost 6 bases and the J segment 0 bases; nucleotides outside the gene matches: 7. CDR1 and CDR2 from the germline V gene are MNHNS and SASEGT. The CDR3 loop spans 15 amino acids. This sample is drawn from a study of a mutant IDH1 vaccine in newly diagnosed glioma. Time point given: week 23, last vaccination. Every single dose of the vaccine, 300 ug of mutant IDH1 20-mer peptide, came with topical imiquimod.

This clonotype originated in a woman aged 18-29 years with glioma. Some clones in this sample may be carry-over from other donors' samples. Sample: PBMCs, taken from a glioma patient whose treatment included an IDH1 peptide vaccine. The genes are TRBV6-1 and TRBJ1-1; 7 nucleotides match TRBD1. The CDR3 DNA is TGTGCCAGCAGGCGGGACAGAGGCATGAACACTGAAGCTTTCTTT. It yields the protein CASRRDRGMNTEAFF.